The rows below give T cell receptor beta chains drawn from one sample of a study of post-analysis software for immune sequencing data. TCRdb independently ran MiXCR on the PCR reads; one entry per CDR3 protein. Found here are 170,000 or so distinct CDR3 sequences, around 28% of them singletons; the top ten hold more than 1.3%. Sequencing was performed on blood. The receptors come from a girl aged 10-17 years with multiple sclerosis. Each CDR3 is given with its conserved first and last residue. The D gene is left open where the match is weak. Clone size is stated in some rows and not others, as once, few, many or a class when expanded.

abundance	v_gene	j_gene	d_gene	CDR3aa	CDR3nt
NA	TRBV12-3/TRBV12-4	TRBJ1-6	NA	CASSLRGANNSPLHF	TGTGCCAGCAGTTTAAGAGGCGCGAATAATTCACCCCTCCACTTT
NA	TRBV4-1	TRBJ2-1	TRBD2	CASSQKRGDYNEQFF	TGCGCCAGCAGCCAAAAACGGGGGGATTACAATGAGCAGTTCTTC
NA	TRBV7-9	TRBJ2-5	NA	CASSLELRGRTQYF	TGTGCCAGCAGCTTAGAGTTGAGGGGCCGGACCCAGTACTTC
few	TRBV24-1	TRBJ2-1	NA	CATSDPDSDEQFF	TGTGCCACCAGTGACCCGGACAGCGATGAGCAGTTCTTC
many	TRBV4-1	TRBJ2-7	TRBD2	CASSHPLAGGPYEQYF	TGCGCCAGCAGCCACCCCCTAGCGGGAGGTCCCTACGAGCAGTACTTC
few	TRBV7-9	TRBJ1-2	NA	CASSLSPDMRDGYTF	TGTGCCAGCAGCTTATCCCCTGACATGCGTGATGGCTACACCTTC
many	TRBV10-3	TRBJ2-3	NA	CAINTGSDTQYF	TGTGCCATCAATACAGGGAGTGATACGCAGTATTTT
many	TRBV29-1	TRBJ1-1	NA	CSALLQNTEAFF	TGCAGCGCCCTGCTCCAGAACACTGAAGCTTTCTTT
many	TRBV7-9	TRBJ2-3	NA	CASSLYDVRESLFSSTDTQYF	TGTGCCAGCAGCTTATACGACGTTCGCGAATCCCTTTTTTCTAGCACAGATACGCAGTATTTT
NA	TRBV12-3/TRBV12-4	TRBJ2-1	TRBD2	CASALEGGRYNEQFF	TGTGCCAGTGCCCTGGAGGGAGGGCGGTACAATGAGCAGTTCTTC
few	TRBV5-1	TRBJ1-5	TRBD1	CASSPGTGGGYSNQPQHF	TGCGCCAGCAGCCCCGGGACAGGGGGCGGGTATAGCAATCAGCCCCAGCATTTT
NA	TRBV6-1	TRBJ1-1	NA	CASSEWGLNTEAFF	TGTGCCAGCAGTGAATGGGGATTGAACACTGAAGCTTTCTTT
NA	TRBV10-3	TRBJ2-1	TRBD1	CAISASGQGNNEQFF	TGTGCCATCAGCGCCTCGGGACAGGGGAACAATGAGCAGTTCTTC
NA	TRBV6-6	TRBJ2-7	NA	CASSYSRPVDSYEQYF	TGTGCCAGCAGTTACTCGCGGCCAGTAGACTCCTACGAGCAGTACTTC
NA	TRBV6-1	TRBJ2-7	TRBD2	CASKAGTSGRWAYEQYF	TGTGCCAGCAAAGCCGGGACTAGCGGGAGGTGGGCCTACGAGCAGTACTTC
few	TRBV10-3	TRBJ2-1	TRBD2	CALSLAGGNEQFF	TGTGCCCTCAGCTTAGCGGGAGGTAATGAGCAGTTCTTC
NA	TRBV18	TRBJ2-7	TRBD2	CASPPTGGSSYEQYF	TGTGCCAGCCCACCGACCGGGGGGTCCTCCTACGAGCAGTACTTC
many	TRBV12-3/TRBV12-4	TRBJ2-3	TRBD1	CASSSFRDSTTDTQYF	TGTGCCAGCAGTTCCTTTAGGGACAGCACCACAGATACGCAGTATTTT
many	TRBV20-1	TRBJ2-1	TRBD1	CSARNRQGRNEQFF	TGCAGTGCTAGAAATCGACAGGGGAGGAATGAGCAGTTCTTC
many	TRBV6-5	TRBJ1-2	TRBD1	CASSKGQGVLVYGYTF	TGTGCCAGCAGTAAGGGACAGGGGGTTTTGGTCTATGGCTACACCTTC
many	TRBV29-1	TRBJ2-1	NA	CSVEAGSLNEQFF	TGCAGCGTTGAAGCGGGATCATTGAATGAGCAGTTCTTC
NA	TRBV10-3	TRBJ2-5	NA	CATRPELIETQYF	TGTGCCACCAGGCCCGAGCTAATAGAGACCCAGTACTTC
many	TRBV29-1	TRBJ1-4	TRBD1	CSVGVQGNEKLFF	TGCAGCGTTGGAGTACAGGGGAATGAAAAACTGTTTTTT
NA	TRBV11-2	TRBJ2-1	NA	CASSLEDLSYNEQFF	TGTGCCAGCAGCTTAGAGGACCTTTCTTACAATGAGCAGTTCTTC
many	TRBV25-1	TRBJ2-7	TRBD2	CASSGGLAGDYEQYF	TGTGCCAGCAGTGGCGGACTAGCGGGAGACTACGAGCAGTACTTC
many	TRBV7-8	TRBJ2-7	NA	CASSHSFREQYF	TGTGCCAGCAGCCACAGCTTCCGCGAGCAGTACTTC
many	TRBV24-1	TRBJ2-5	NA	CATSDLGTPETQYF	TGTGCCACCAGTGATTTGGGGACACCTGAGACCCAGTACTTC
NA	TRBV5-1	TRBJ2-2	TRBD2	CASSLASAGEAGELFF	TGCGCCAGCAGCTTGGCCTCGGCGGGAGAGGCCGGGGAGCTGTTTTTT
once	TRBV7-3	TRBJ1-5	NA	CASSEGPLQPQHF	TGTGCCAGCAGCGAGGGGCCGCTTCAGCCCCAGCATTTT
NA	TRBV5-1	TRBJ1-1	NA	CASSLETGAVTEAFF	TGCGCCAGCAGCTTGGAAACCGGGGCGGTCACTGAAGCTTTCTTT
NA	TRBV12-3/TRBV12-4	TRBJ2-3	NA	CASSALGGLPTDTQYF	TGTGCCAGCAGTGCTCTGGGGGGGCTACCCACAGATACGCAGTATTTT
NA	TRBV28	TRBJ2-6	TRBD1	CASSLMGTGGIGTSGANVLTF	TGTGCCAGCAGTTTGATGGGGACAGGGGGCATTGGAACCTCTGGGGCCAACGTCCTGACTTTC
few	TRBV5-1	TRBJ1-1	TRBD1	CASTDRDLMNTEAFF	TGCGCCAGCACCGACAGGGACCTCATGAACACTGAAGCTTTCTTT
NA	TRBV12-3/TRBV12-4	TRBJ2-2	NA	CASSPRVLPPGWELFF	TGTGCCAGCAGTCCCCGGGTCTTGCCCCCGGGCTGGGAGCTGTTTTTT
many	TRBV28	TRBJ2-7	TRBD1	CASSSLGQGRPYEQYF	TGTGCCAGCAGTTCTTTAGGACAGGGAAGGCCCTACGAGCAGTACTTC
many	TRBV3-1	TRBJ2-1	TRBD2	CASSQGGLASGYNEQFF	TGTGCCAGCAGCCAAGGCGGACTAGCGTCTGGCTACAATGAGCAGTTCTTC
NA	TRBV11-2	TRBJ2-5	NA	CASSLTSGSGERETQYF	TGTGCCAGCAGCTTAACCTCCGGGTCAGGGGAGAGAGAGACCCAGTACTTC
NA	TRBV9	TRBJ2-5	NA	CASSVAGRIEGDETQYF	TGTGCCAGCAGCGTAGCGGGCCGAATAGAGGGGGACGAGACCCAGTACTTC
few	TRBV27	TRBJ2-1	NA	CASSPQGGEQFF	TGTGCCAGCAGTCCCCAAGGAGGCGAGCAGTTCTTC
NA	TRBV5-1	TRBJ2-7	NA	CASSLRGTPVYEQYF	TGCGCCAGCAGTCTTAGGGGGACACCCGTTTACGAGCAGTACTTC
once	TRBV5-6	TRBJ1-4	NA	CASSSSQGTNEKLFF	TGTGCCAGCAGCTCGAGCCAAGGGACTAATGAAAAACTGTTTTTT
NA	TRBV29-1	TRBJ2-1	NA	CSAAREVGFDEQFF	TGCAGCGCCGCAAGGGAGGTAGGCTTCGATGAGCAGTTCTTC
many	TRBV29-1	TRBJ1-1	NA	CSVVSEANTEAFF	TGCAGCGTTGTCTCTGAGGCGAACACTGAAGCTTTCTTT
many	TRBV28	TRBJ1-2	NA	CASSLPQTAYGYTF	TGTGCCAGCAGTTTACCACAGACAGCCTATGGCTACACCTTC
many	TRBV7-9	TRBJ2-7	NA	CASSFGSGGTTYEQYF	TGTGCCAGCAGCTTTGGTAGCGGCGGAACTACCTACGAGCAGTACTTC
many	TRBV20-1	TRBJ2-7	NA	CSAVPSGVGFHEQYF	TGCAGTGCCGTCCCATCGGGCGTGGGTTTCCACGAGCAGTACTTC
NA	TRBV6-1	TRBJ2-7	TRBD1	CASSEGTGVYEQYF	TGTGCCAGCAGTGAGGGGACAGGGGTCTACGAGCAGTACTTC
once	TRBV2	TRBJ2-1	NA	CASKGGTSSYNERYF	TGTGCCAGCAAGGGGGGCACCAGCTCCTACAATGAGCGGTACTTC
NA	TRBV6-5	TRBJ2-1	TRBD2	CARRPGTRLRQFF	TGTGCCCGACGTCCCGGGACTAGATTGAGGCAGTTCTTC